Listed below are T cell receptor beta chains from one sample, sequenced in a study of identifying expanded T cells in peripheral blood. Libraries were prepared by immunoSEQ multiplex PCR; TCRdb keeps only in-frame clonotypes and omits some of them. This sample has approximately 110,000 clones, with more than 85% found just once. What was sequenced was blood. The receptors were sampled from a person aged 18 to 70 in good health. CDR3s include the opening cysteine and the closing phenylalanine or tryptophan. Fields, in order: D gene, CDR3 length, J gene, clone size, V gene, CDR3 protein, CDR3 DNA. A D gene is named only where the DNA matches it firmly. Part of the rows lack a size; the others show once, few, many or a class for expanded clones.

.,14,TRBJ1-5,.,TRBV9,CASSVDPRVSPQHF,TGTGCCAGCAGCGTAGACCCCAGGGTATCGCCCCAGCATTTT
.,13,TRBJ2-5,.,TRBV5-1,CASSLGAWETQYF,TGCGCCAGCAGCTTGGGAGCGTGGGAGACCCAGTACTTC
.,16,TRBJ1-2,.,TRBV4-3,CASSQGRGRTNYGYTF,TGCGCCAGCAGCCAAGGGCGAGGGAGGACTAACTATGGCTACACCTTC
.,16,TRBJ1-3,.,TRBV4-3,CASSQAAVLSGNTIYF,TGCGCCAGCAGCCAAGCGGCAGTTCTCTCTGGAAACACCATATATTTT
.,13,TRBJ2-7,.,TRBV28,CASSFGDGYEQYF,TGTGCCAGCAGTTTTGGGGATGGCTACGAGCAGTACTTC
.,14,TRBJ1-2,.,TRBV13,CASSSGQNYYGYTF,TGTGCCAGCAGCTCCGGACAGAACTACTATGGCTACACCTTC
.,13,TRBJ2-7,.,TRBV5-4,CASSLASTYEQYF,TGTGCCAGCAGCTTGGCGTCGACCTACGAGCAGTACTTC
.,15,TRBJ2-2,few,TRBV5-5,CASSSAPGFDGELFF,TGTGCCAGCAGTTCGGCGCCAGGGTTCGACGGGGAGCTGTTTTTT
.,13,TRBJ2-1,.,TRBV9,CASSSGFQDEQFF,TGTGCCAGCAGCAGTGGTTTCCAGGATGAGCAGTTCTTC
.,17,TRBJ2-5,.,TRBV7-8,CASSLLGGTLKQETQYF,TGTGCCAGCAGCTTACTCGGAGGAACGTTGAAACAAGAGACCCAGTACTTC
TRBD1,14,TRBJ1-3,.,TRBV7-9,CASSNRGAGNTIYF,TGTGCCAGCAGCAACAGGGGAGCTGGAAACACCATATATTTT
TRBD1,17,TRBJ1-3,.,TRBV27,CASSRLGQGLSGNTIYF,TGTGCCAGCAGTCGATTAGGACAGGGGTTATCTGGAAACACCATATATTTT
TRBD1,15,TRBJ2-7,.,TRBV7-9,CASSKDRGISYEQYF,TGTGCCAGCAGCAAGGACAGGGGAATTTCCTACGAGCAGTACTTC
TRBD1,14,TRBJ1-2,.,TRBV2,CASSRTQGLSGYTF,TGTGCCAGCAGTCGTACACAGGGGTTAAGTGGCTACACCTTC